A selection of T cell receptor beta chains follows, all from one sample in a study of blood T cell repertoires in COVID-19. Sequenced by immunoSEQ multiplex PCR; TCRdb stores in-frame clones only, minus some. The data contain 470,000 or so clones, 75% to 90% of them singletons. Sequencing was carried out using peripheral blood. These receptor sequences come from a woman in her twenties or thirties with acute or convalescent COVID-19. Both conserved end residues are part of each CDR3. Fields, in order: V gene, clone size, D gene, J gene, CDR3 protein, CDR3 DNA. A D gene is named only where the DNA matches it firmly. Where a row states a size, it is once, few, many or the class of an expanded clone; other rows omit it.

v_call: TRBV6-4
clone_size: .
d_call: TRBD1
j_call: TRBJ1-2
cdr3_aa: CASRGGAGGYTF
cdr3_nt: TGTGCCAGTAGAGGGGGCGCGGGAGGCTACACCTTC

v_call: TRBV11-2
clone_size: .
d_call: TRBD2
j_call: TRBJ2-5
cdr3_aa: CASSLDLLGLEETQYF
cdr3_nt: TGTGCCAGCAGCTTAGATCTCTTGGGACTAGAAGAGACCCAGTACTTC

v_call: TRBV28
clone_size: .
d_call: .
j_call: TRBJ1-3
cdr3_aa: CASRSSPSVSGNTIYF
cdr3_nt: TGTGCCAGCAGGAGTTCCCCAAGCGTCTCTGGAAACACCATATATTTT

v_call: TRBV29-1
clone_size: .
d_call: TRBD1
j_call: TRBJ1-5
cdr3_aa: CSVPGTGFGQPQHF
cdr3_nt: TGCAGCGTACCCGGGACAGGGTTTGGTCAGCCCCAGCATTTT

v_call: TRBV15
clone_size: .
d_call: TRBD2
j_call: TRBJ2-1
cdr3_aa: CATSRARLAGGWKQFF
cdr3_nt: TGTGCCACCAGCAGAGCGAGGTTAGCGGGGGGGTGGAAGCAGTTCTTC

v_call: TRBV19
clone_size: .
d_call: .
j_call: TRBJ1-5
cdr3_aa: CASSIVGASNQPQHF
cdr3_nt: TGTGCCAGTAGTATAGTTGGGGCTAGCAATCAGCCCCAGCATTTT

v_call: TRBV7-9
clone_size: .
d_call: TRBD2
j_call: TRBJ2-3
cdr3_aa: CASSLGLAGDTQYF
cdr3_nt: TGTGCCAGCAGCCTGGGACTAGCAGGGGATACGCAGTATTTT

v_call: TRBV28
clone_size: .
d_call: .
j_call: TRBJ2-3
cdr3_aa: CAIQRAGSPGTQYF
cdr3_nt: TGTGCCATTCAGCGGGCGGGCTCTCCCGGTACGCAGTATTTT

v_call: TRBV19
clone_size: .
d_call: .
j_call: TRBJ2-2
cdr3_aa: CASNPRGGGRNTGELFF
cdr3_nt: TGTGCCAGTAATCCCCGAGGAGGTGGTCGAAACACCGGGGAGCTGTTTTTT

v_call: TRBV2
clone_size: few
d_call: .
j_call: TRBJ1-2
cdr3_aa: CASSDSGGIGYGYTF
cdr3_nt: TGTGCCAGCAGTGACTCGGGGGGCATCGGCTATGGCTACACCTTC

v_call: TRBV10-3
clone_size: .
d_call: .
j_call: TRBJ1-2
cdr3_aa: CAISEGAANYGYTF
cdr3_nt: TGTGCCATCAGTGAGGGGGCTGCTAACTATGGCTACACCTTC

v_call: TRBV21-1
clone_size: .
d_call: .
j_call: TRBJ2-2
cdr3_aa: CASSKAWTSGGRATGELFF
cdr3_nt: TGTGCCAGCAGCAAAGCATGGACTAGCGGGGGCAGGGCCACCGGGGAGCTGTTTTTT

v_call: TRBV9
clone_size: few
d_call: .
j_call: TRBJ1-1
cdr3_aa: CASSVGQANTEAFF
cdr3_nt: TGTGCCAGCAGCGTAGGACAGGCGAACACTGAAGCTTTCTTT

v_call: TRBV7-9
clone_size: .
d_call: .
j_call: TRBJ2-7
cdr3_aa: CASSPGGDGAKQYF
cdr3_nt: TGTGCCAGCAGTCCTGGCGGGGATGGTGCGAAGCAGTACTTC

v_call: TRBV19
clone_size: .
d_call: .
j_call: TRBJ2-7
cdr3_aa: CASSIDRDTGAYEQYF
cdr3_nt: TGTGCCAGTAGTATAGACCGGGACACAGGCGCCTACGAGCAGTACTTC

v_call: TRBV27
clone_size: .
d_call: TRBD1
j_call: TRBJ1-1
cdr3_aa: CASSLIGGRGQDTEAFF
cdr3_nt: TGTGCCAGCAGTTTAATCGGTGGCAGGGGGCAGGACACTGAAGCTTTCTTT

v_call: TRBV3-1/TRBV3-2
clone_size: few
d_call: TRBD2
j_call: TRBJ2-2
cdr3_aa: CASSQVGRVPGELFF
cdr3_nt: TGTGCCAGCAGCCAAGTAGGGAGGGTCCCCGGGGAGCTGTTTTTT